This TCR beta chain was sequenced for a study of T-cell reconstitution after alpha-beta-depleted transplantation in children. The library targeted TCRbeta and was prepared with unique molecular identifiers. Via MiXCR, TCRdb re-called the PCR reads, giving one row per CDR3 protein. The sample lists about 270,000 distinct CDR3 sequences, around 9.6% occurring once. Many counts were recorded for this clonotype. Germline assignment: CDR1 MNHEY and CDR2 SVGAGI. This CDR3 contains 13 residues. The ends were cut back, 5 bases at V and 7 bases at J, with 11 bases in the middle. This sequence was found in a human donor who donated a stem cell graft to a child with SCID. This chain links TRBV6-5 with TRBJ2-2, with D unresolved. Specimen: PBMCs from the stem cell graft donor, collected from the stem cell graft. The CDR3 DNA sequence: TGTGCCAGCAGTCCATTCTGGGACGGGGAGCTGTTTTTT. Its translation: CASSPFWDGELFF.